The 14 T cell receptor beta chains below were found in one sample sequenced in a study of T cells in Graves' hyperthyroidism and ophthalmopathy. Amplification targeted TCR beta CDR3 regions from RNA transcripts. The HTBI set primed first-round TCR CDR3 RT-PCR. TCRdb re-called the multiplex PCR reads with MiXCR, one entry per CDR3 protein. The sample has around 240,000 distinct CDR3 sequences, about a sixth seen once. Sequences were obtained from blood. The receptors come from a woman between 18 and 29 years old with Graves' ophthalmopathy.

This clonotype was found many times. The chain couples TRBV7-9 to TRBJ2-5; 11 nucleotides match TRBD1. The germline V gene encodes CDR1 SEHNR and CDR2 FQNEAQ (reference sequence). Trimming took 5 bases from V and 4 from J; bases not matched to a gene: 6. The CDR3 consists of 15 residues. The CDR3 spells CASSPGQGAVETQYF. The CDR3 region has the DNA TGTGCCAGCAGCCCCGGACAGGGGGCCGTAGAGACCCAGTACTTC. Using reference TRBV7-9 and TRBJ2-5 for the parts outside the CDR3, the full variable domain is DTGVSQNPRHKITKRGQNVTFRCDPISEHNRLYWYRQTLGQGPEFLTYFQNEAQLEKSRLLSDRFSAERPKGSFSTLEIQRTEQGDSAMYLCASSPGQGAVETQYFGPGTRLLVL.

The rearrangement uses TRBV5-4 and TRBJ2-3, with 7 bases lining up with TRBD2. The trim removed 1 base at V and 0 bases at J, leaving 2 bases unmatched. The germline CDR1 and CDR2 sequences are SGHNT and YYREEE (reference sequence). The CDR3 contains 15 residues. CDR3 residues: CASSLKGLSTDTQYF. In DNA, the CDR3 is TGTGCCAGCAGCTTGAAGGGACTAAGCACAGATACGCAGTATTTT.

In its sample, this clonotype was seen many times. The rearrangement links TRBV12-3 or TRBV12-4 to TRBJ1-2, with D tentatively TRBD1 (5 bases). The CDR3 runs 13 residues. The ends were cut back, 7 bases at V and 2 bases at J, with 11 bases in the middle. The DNA for the CDR3 is TGTGCCAGCAACCCGGGACGGAACTATGGCTACACCTTC. Translating gives CASNPGRNYGYTF.

This clonotype appeared many times. V usage is TRBV5-4 and J usage is TRBJ1-1; D might be TRBD1 (5 bases). Per the germline V gene, CDR1 is SGHNT and CDR2 is YYREEE (reference sequence). The V end was cut by 0 bases, the J end by 0 bases, with 9 bases between. The length of the CDR3 is 15 residues. CDR3 in amino acids: CASSLGGDLNTEAFF. Written as DNA, the CDR3 is TGTGCCAGCAGCTTGGGCGGGGACCTGAACACTGAAGCTTTCTTT.

In its sample, this clonotype was seen many times. This rearrangement joins TRBV28 to TRBJ2-7; TRBD1 matches at 10 bases. Per germline, CDR1 MDHEN and CDR2 SYDVKM. This CDR3 spans 15 amino acids. Trimming removed 3 bases from V and 2 bases from J; junction bases left unmatched: 4. Written as DNA, the CDR3 is TGTGCCAGCAGTTTGGGGACAGGGGACGCCTACGAGCAGTACTTC. It encodes CASSLGTGDAYEQYF.

The table lists this clonotype with many counts. The V and J genes are TRBV20-1 and TRBJ2-5, with 7 nucleotides matching TRBD2. The CDR3 loop spans 14 amino acids. Germline assignment: CDR1 DFQATT and CDR2 SNEGSKA (reference sequence). J was trimmed by 4 bases and V by 0 bases; bases with no gene match: 5. The DNA for the CDR3 is TGCAGTGCTAGAGAAGGGGAGGGAGCAGAGACCCAGTACTTC. Residues: CSAREGEGAETQYF.

DNA for the CDR3: TGTGCCAGCAGCTCCGTAGCGGGAGCGATGAGTAATGAGCAGTTCTTC. Translation: CASSSVAGAMSNEQFF. The chain has TRBV7-3 and TRBJ2-1, with TRBD2 matching 9 bases. J gave up 7 bases and V 4 bases, and 11 bases lay outside the gene matches. CDR1 and CDR2 (germline): SGHTA, FQGTGA. This CDR3 is 16 amino acids long.

Here the CDR3 reads CASSLSFSGAGGTNTGELFF. The CDR3 DNA sequence: TGTGCCAGCAGTTTATCTTTTTCCGGAGCGGGGGGGACCAACACCGGGGAGCTGTTTTTT. The rearrangement links TRBV28 to TRBJ2-2, with TRBD2 matching over 10 bases. V was pared by 1 base and J by 2 bases, with 13 bases of the junction left unmatched. The CDR3 sequence is 20 residues long. Germline V gene data show CDR1 as MDHEN and CDR2 as SYDVKM.

In its sample, this clonotype was seen once. V gene TRBV6-5 combines with J gene TRBJ2-7; 8 nucleotides match TRBD2. Germline loops: CDR1 MNHEY, CDR2 SVGAGI. The junction had 7 bases not matched to a gene; V was cut back by 2 bases and J by 4 bases. CDR3 size: 15 residues. In nucleotides, the CDR3 is TGTGCCAGCAGTTACCCGAGCGGGAGTAAGTACGAGCAGTACTTC. Residues: CASSYPSGSKYEQYF.

This clonotype was observed at least ten times. The V gene is TRBV11-2, the J gene TRBJ2-3; 8 nucleotides match TRBD2. Trimming took 1 base from V and 7 from J; bases not matched to a gene: 7. In germline, CDR1 is SGHAT, CDR2 FQNNGV. The CDR3 runs to 15 residues. The CDR3 DNA reads as TGTGCCAGCAGCTTAGCGGGGGGGGGGGGGAATACGCAGTATTTT. This codes for CASSLAGGGGNTQYF. Looking up the rest from reference TRBV11-2 and TRBJ2-3 gives the full variable domain: EAGVAQSPRYKIIEKRQSVAFWCNPISGHATLYWYQQILGQGPKLLIQFQNNGVVDDSQLPKDRFSAERLKGVDSTLKIQPAKLEDSAVYLCASSLAGGGGNTQYFGPGTRLTVL.

This clonotype has ten or more counts. V is TRBV4-3 and J is TRBJ2-7, with 7 bases aligning to TRBD2. The germline V gene has CDR1 LGHNA and CDR2 YSLEER. V lost 4 bases, J lost 2 bases, and 5 bases stayed unmatched. CDR3 size: 14 residues. CDR3 nucleotides: TGCGCCAGCAGCCCGGGGAGGGCAGCCTACGAGCAGTACTTC. Translating it yields CASSPGRAAYEQYF.

This clonotype has a count of ten or more. The J gene is TRBJ2-5, the V gene TRBV3-1; no reliable D call. In germline, CDR1 is LGHDT, CDR2 YNNKEL (reference sequence). Trimming pared 2 bases from V and 2 bases from J, leaving 15 bases between. This CDR3 comprises 16 residues. The CDR3 DNA is TGTGCCAGCAGCCAATATGTGGTCGGTGCACAAGAGACCCAGTACTTC. Its translation is CASSQYVVGAQETQYF.

This clonotype came up many times. The chain employs TRBV11-2 and TRBJ1-1; D not certain. The germline V and J ends were trimmed by 5 bases and 7 bases, with 11 bases remaining between them. CDR3 length: 12 residues. Germline loops: CDR1 SGHAT, CDR2 FQNNGV. This chain's CDR3 is CASSPIGFEAFF. Written as DNA, the CDR3 is TGTGCCAGCAGCCCCATAGGGTTTGAAGCTTTCTTT.

At least ten counts were recorded for this clonotype. The V gene is TRBV20-1, the J gene TRBJ1-1; D perhaps matches TRBD1 (6 bases). CDR1 is DFQATT, CDR2 SNEGSKA, per germline (reference sequence). Trimming pared 3 bases from V and 0 bases from J, leaving 20 bases between. This CDR3 region has 17 residues. The chain's CDR3 is CSARDAQTGTLNTEAFF. The CDR3 DNA sequence: TGCAGTGCTAGGGACGCTCAGACAGGCACTTTGAACACTGAAGCTTTCTTT.